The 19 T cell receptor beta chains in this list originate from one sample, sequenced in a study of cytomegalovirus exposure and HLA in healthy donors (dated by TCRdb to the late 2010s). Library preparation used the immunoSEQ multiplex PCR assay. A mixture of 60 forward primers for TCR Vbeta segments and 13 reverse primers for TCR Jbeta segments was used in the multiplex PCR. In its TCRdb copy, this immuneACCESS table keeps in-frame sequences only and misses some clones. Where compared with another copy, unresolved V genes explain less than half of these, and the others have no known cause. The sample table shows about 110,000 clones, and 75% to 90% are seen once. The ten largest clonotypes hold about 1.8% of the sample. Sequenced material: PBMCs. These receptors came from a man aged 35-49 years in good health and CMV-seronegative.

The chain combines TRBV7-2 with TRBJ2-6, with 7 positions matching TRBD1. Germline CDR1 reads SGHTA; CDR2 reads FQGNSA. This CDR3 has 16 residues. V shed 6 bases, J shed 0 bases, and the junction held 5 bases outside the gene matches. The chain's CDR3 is CASRSNRGSGANVLTF. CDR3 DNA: TGTGCCAGCAGATCCAACAGGGGCTCTGGGGCCAACGTCCTGACTTTC.

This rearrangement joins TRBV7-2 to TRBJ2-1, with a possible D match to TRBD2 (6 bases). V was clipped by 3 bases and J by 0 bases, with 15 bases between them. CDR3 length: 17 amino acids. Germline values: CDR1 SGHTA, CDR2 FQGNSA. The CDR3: CASSFEISGSSYNEQFF. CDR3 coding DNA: TGTGCCAGCAGCTTTGAGATTAGCGGAAGCTCCTACAATGAGCAGTTCTTC.

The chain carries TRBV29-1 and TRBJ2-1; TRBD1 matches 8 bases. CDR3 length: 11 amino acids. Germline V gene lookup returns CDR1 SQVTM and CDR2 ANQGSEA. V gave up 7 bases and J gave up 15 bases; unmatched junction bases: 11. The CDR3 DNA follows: TGCAGCGCCTACCAGACAGGGGCGGGGTTCTTC. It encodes CSAYQTGAGFF.

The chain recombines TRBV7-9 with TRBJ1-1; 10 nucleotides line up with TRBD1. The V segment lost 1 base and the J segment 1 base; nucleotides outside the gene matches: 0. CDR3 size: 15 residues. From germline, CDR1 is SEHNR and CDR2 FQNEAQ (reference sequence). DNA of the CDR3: TGTGCCAGCAGCTTAGGGGACAGGGGGAACACTGAAGCTTTCTTT. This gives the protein CASSLGDRGNTEAFF.

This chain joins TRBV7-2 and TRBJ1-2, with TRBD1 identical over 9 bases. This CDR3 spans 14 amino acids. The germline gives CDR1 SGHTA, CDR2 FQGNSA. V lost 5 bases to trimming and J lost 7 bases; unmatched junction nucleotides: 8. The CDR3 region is CASSTYRGQVGYTF. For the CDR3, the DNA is TGTGCCAGCAGCACATACAGGGGGCAAGTTGGCTACACCTTC.

DNA of the CDR3: TGCGCCAGCGCCCCCGGGGGTAAGGGCACAGATACGCAGTATTTT. This codes for CASAPGGKGTDTQYF. The gene calls are TRBV4-1 and TRBJ2-3, with D possibly TRBD2 on 6 matching bases. The V end was cut by 8 bases, the J end by 1 base, with 16 bases between. This CDR3 is built from 15 residues. Germline values: CDR1 MGHRA, CDR2 YSYEKL.

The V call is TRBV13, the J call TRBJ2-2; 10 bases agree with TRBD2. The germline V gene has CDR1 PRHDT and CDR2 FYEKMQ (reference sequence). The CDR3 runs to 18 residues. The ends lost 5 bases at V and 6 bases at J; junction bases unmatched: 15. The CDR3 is CASSRKTSSGGASGELFF. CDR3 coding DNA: TGTGCCAGCAGCCGGAAAACGTCAAGCGGGGGGGCTTCCGGGGAGCTGTTTTTT.

CDR3 nucleotide sequence: TGTGCCAGCAGTAGCGGGGCTCGAGGGTACGAGCAGTACTTC. It encodes CASSSGARGYEQYF. The genes are TRBV2 and TRBJ2-7; 7 bases align to TRBD2. The V gene end was trimmed by 5 bases and the J gene end by 4 bases; junction bases not matched to a gene: 8. The germline V gene encodes CDR1 SNHLY and CDR2 FYNNEI. The length of the CDR3 is 14 residues.

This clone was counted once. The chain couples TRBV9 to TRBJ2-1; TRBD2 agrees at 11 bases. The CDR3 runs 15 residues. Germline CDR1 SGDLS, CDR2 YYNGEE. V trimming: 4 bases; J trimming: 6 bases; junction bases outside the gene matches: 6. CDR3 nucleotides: TGTGCCAGCAGCCAGGGACTAGCGGCCTCCAATGAGCAGTTCTTC. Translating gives CASSQGLAASNEQFF.

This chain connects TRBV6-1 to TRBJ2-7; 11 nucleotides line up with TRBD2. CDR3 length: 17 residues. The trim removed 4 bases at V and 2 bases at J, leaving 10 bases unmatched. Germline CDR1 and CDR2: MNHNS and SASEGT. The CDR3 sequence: CASSVNSGGANTYEQYF. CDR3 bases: TGTGCCAGCAGTGTTAATAGCGGGGGGGCGAATACCTACGAGCAGTACTTC.

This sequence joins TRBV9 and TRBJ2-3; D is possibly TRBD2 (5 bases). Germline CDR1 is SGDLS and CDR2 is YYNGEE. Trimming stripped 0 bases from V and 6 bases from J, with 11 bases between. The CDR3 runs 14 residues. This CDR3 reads CASSVAGIPDTQYF. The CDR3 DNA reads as TGTGCCAGCAGCGTAGCCGGGATTCCGGATACGCAGTATTTT.

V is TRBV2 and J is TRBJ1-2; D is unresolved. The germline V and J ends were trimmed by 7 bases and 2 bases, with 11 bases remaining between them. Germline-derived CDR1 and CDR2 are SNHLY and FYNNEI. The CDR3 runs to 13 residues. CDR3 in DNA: TGTGCCAGCACCGCGTTACGGAACTATGGCTACACCTTC. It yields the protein CASTALRNYGYTF.

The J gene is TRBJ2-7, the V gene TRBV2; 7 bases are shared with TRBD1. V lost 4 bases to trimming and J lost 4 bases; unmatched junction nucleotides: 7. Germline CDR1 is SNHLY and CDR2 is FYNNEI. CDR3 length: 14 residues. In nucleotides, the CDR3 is TGTGCCAGCAGTGCCCCGGGGACAGTTTACGAGCAGTACTTC. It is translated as CASSAPGTVYEQYF.

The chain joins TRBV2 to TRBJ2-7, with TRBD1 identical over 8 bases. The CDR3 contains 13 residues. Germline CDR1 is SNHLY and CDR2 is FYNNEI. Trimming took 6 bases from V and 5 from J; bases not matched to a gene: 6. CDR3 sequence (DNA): TGTGCCAGCAGCGTGGACAGGGAAAACGAGCAGTACTTC. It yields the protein CASSVDRENEQYF. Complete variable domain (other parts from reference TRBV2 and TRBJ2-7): EPEVTQTPSHQVTQMGQEVILRCVPISNHLYFYWYRQILGQKVEFLVSFYNNEISEKSEIFDDQFSVERPDGSNFTLKIRSTKLEDSAMYFCASSVDRENEQYFGPGTRLTVT.

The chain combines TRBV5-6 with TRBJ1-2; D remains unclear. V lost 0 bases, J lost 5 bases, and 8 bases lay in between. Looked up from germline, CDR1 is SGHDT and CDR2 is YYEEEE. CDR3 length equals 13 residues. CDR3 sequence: CASSLGTLYGYTF. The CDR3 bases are TGTGCCAGCAGCTTGGGCACCCTATATGGCTACACCTTC. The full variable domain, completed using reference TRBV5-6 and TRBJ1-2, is DAGVTQSPTHLIKTRGQQVTLRCSPKSGHDTVSWYQQALGQGPQFIFQYYEEEERQRGNFPDRFSGHQFPNYSSELNVNALLLGDSALYLCASSLGTLYGYTFGSGTRLTVV.

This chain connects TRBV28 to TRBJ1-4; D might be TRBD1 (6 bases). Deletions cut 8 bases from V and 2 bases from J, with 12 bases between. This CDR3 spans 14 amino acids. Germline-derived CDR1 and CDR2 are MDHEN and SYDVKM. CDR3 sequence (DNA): TGTGCCAGCTGTACAGGGTCCACTAATGAAAAACTGTTTTTT. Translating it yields CASCTGSTNEKLFF.

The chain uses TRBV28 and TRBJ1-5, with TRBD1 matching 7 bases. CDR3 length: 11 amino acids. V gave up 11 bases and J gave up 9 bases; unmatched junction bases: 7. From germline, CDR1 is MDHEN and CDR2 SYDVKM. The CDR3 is CAARQGGPQHF. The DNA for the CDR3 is TGTGCCGCTAGACAGGGAGGGCCCCAGCATTTT.

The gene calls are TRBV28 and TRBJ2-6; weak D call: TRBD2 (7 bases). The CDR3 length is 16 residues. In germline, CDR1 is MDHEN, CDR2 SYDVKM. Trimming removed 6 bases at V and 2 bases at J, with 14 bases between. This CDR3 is CASREGGAAGANVLTF. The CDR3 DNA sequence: TGTGCCAGCAGGGAGGGGGGGGCGGCTGGGGCCAACGTCCTGACTTTC.

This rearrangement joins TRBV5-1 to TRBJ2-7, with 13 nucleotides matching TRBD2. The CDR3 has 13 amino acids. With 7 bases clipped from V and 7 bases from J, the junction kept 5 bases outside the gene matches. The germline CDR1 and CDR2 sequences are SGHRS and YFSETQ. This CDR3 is CASRGLAGSEQYF. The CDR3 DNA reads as TGCGCCAGCCGGGGACTAGCGGGGAGTGAGCAGTACTTC. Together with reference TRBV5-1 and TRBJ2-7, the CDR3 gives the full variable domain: KAGVTQTPRYLIKTRGQQVTLSCSPISGHRSVSWYQQTPGQGLQFLFEYFSETQRNKGNFPGRFSGRQFSNSRSEMNVSTLELGDSALYLCASRGLAGSEQYFGPGTRLTVT.